The 17 T cell receptor beta chains presented below share a single source sample, sequenced in a study of beta chain features in type 1 diabetes. Study observations and caveats: Within each of all four CD4+ subsets, Type 1 diabetes patients had TCRB CDR3s that were moderately but significantly shorter.

Expressed TCRB transcripts were sequenced, since all the RNA that had been isolated was reverse transcribed. TCRdb keeps only in-frame clones here, not all; method: immunoSEQ multiplex PCR. The data show roughly 260,000 clones, 9.5% to 13% seen once. Antigens for these TCRs are unknown. The sequenced sample consisted of naive CD4+ T cells from blood. These TCRs come from a man younger than 40 with type 1 diabetes.

This clone was recorded a few times. The V gene is TRBV23-1, the J gene TRBJ1-5, with D perhaps TRBD1 (5 bases). TRBV23-1 carries the ORF label, with uncertain function. The CDR3 loop spans 15 amino acids. Trimming removed 1 base at V and 6 bases at J, with 13 bases between. The CDR3: CASSQWAGLGQPQHF. CDR3 in DNA: TGCGCCAGCAGTCAATGGGCAGGGCTCGGTCAGCCCCAGCATTTT.

This clone was seen only a few times. V is TRBV7-9 and J is TRBJ1-2; unclear D gene. The CDR3 totals 15 residues. Trimming cost V 0 bases and J 0 bases, with 8 bases left between them. The germline V gene has CDR1 SEHNR and CDR2 FQNEAQ (reference sequence). CDR3 coding DNA: TGTGCCAGCAGCTTAGCCGGCGGTACTAACTATGGCTACACCTTC. Translated: CASSLAGGTNYGYTF.

The chain links TRBV2 to TRBJ2-5, with 7 positions matching TRBD2. V trimming: 9 bases; J trimming: 6 bases; junction bases outside the gene matches: 13. The CDR3 is made up of 14 amino acids. CDR1 SNHLY and CDR2 FYNNEI come from the germline V gene. CDR3 coding DNA: TGTGCCAGGGAATACGGGGGGAGCGTGAAGACCCAGTACTTC. Residues: CAREYGGSVKTQYF.

In its sample, this clone was seen a few times. The genes are TRBV6-6 and TRBJ2-7, with D possibly being TRBD1 (6 bases). The CDR3 runs to 11 residues. Germline V gene data show CDR1 as MNHNY and CDR2 as SVGAGI (reference sequence). The V and J ends lost 5 bases and 6 bases respectively, with 8 bases between them. CDR3 residues: CASSDRIEQYF. As DNA, the CDR3 is TGTGCCAGCAGTGACAGGATCGAGCAGTACTTC.

This clone was found a few times. In DNA form, the CDR3 reads TGTGCCAGCAGTGGAGTTCGGGACAGGGCCTCCTACGAGCAGTACTTC. Amino acids: CASSGVRDRASYEQYF. The J gene is TRBJ2-7, the V gene TRBV6-1, with 9 nucleotides matching TRBD1. The V segment lost 4 bases and the J segment 0 bases; nucleotides outside the gene matches: 7. CDR1 is MNHNS and CDR2 is SASEGT in the germline V gene. The CDR3 runs to 16 residues.

The J gene is TRBJ2-7, the V gene TRBV6-1, with 10 bases identical to TRBD2. CDR3 length: 14 residues. J gave up 5 bases and V 8 bases, and 9 bases lay outside the gene matches. The germline V gene has CDR1 MNHNS and CDR2 SASEGT. The CDR3 loop reads CASVPGLAPHEQYF. CDR3 bases: TGTGCCAGCGTGCCGGGACTAGCGCCCCACGAGCAGTACTTC.

This clone was seen only a few times. This rearrangement joins TRBV6-6 to TRBJ2-1; TRBD1 aligns across 9 bases. The germline V gene encodes CDR1 MNHNY and CDR2 SVGAGI (reference sequence). This CDR3 is 14 amino acids long. V dropped 6 bases and J dropped 4; count of bases not matched to a gene: 4. Here the CDR3 DNA reads TGTGCCAGCAGCCCGGGACAGGGTTACAATGAGCAGTTCTTC. It is translated as CASSPGQGYNEQFF.

This clone was seen a few times. The chain has TRBV7-9 and TRBJ2-1; weak D call: TRBD1 (5 bases). This CDR3 has 15 residues. Trimming took 4 bases from V and 0 from J, leaving 10 bases between them. The germline V gene encodes CDR1 SEHNR and CDR2 FQNEAQ (reference sequence). The CDR3 loop is CASSSDRFSYNEQFF. The CDR3 bases are TGTGCCAGCAGCTCCGACAGATTCTCCTACAATGAGCAGTTCTTC. Looking up the rest from reference TRBV7-9 and TRBJ2-1 gives the full variable domain: DTGVSQNPRHKITKRGQNVTFRCDPISEHNRLYWYRQTLGQGPEFLTYFQNEAQLEKSRLLSDRFSAERPKGSFSTLEIQRTEQGDSAMYLCASSSDRFSYNEQFFGPGTRLTVL.

This clone was picked up a small number of times. The chain has TRBV7-9 and TRBJ1-1; D possibly corresponds to TRBD1 (6 bases). Germline-derived CDR1 and CDR2 are SEHNR and FQNEAQ (reference sequence). This CDR3 comprises 16 residues. The V and J ends lost 5 bases and 0 bases respectively, with 16 bases between them. The CDR3 DNA sequence: TGTGCCAGCAGCAAACAGGGAAGGGGAATGAACACTGAAGCTTTCTTT. Translated: CASSKQGRGMNTEAFF.

This clone showed up just a few times. The CDR3 reads CASGGTNQPQHF. The DNA for the CDR3 is TGTGCCAGCGGGGGGACGAATCAGCCCCAGCATTTT. The chain is built from TRBV6-6 and TRBJ1-5, with a tentative D call TRBD1 (5 bases). In germline, CDR1 is MNHNY, CDR2 SVGAGI (reference sequence). V lost 8 bases to trimming and J lost 4 bases, with 9 bases between them. The CDR3 loop spans 12 amino acids.

This clone was recorded a few times. The CDR3 coding sequence is TGTGCCTGGAGTGCCTCCCGGACAGCAACTAATGAAAAACTGTTTTTT. This sequence encodes CAWSASRTATNEKLFF. V is TRBV30 and J is TRBJ1-4; maybe TRBD1 (6 bases). Germline CDR1 and CDR2: GTSNPN and SVGIG (reference sequence). The CDR3 has 16 amino acids. V gave up 1 base and J gave up 0 bases, with 12 bases separating them.

This clone was seen a handful of times. The chain combines TRBV2 with TRBJ2-1, with a weak D call TRBD1 (5 bases). Trimming left V 6 bases short and J 8 bases short, with 11 bases between. Per the germline V gene, CDR1 is SNHLY and CDR2 is FYNNEI. The CDR3 runs to 12 residues. CDR3 in amino acids: CASRRQGDEQFF. The CDR3 nucleotides read TGTGCCAGCAGGCGTCAGGGCGATGAGCAGTTCTTC.

The V gene is TRBV18, the J gene TRBJ1-1; D is unresolved. The CDR3 spans 14 residues. Trimming removed 3 bases from V and 6 bases from J, with 14 bases in between. Germline CDR1 and CDR2: KGHSH and LQKENI. DNA for the CDR3: TGTGCCAGCTCACCCGGACTGTCGACCCCTGAAGCTTTCTTT. Its translation: CASSPGLSTPEAFF. Full variable domain (remainder filled in from reference TRBV18 and TRBJ1-1): NAGVMQNPRHLVRRRGQEARLRCSPMKGHSHVYWYRQLPEEGLKFMVYLQKENIIDESGMPKERFSAEFPKEGPSILRIQQVVRGDSAAYFCASSPGLSTPEAFFGQGTRLTVV.

There are a few counts of this clone. The rearrangement links TRBV7-2 to TRBJ1-4; a weak D match, TRBD1 (5 bases). Germline V CDR1 and CDR2: SGHTA, FQGNSA. CDR3 length: 15 amino acids. V was shortened by 1 base and J by 0 bases, with 6 bases between the two germline ends. The CDR3 sequence: CASSLGTTTNEKLFF. CDR3 DNA: TGTGCCAGCAGCTTAGGGACAACAACTAATGAAAAACTGTTTTTT.

This CDR3 is CASSPEVNQPQHF. CDR3 nucleotides: TGTGCCAGCAGCCCGGAGGTCAATCAGCCCCAGCATTTT. The genes are TRBV7-2 and TRBJ1-5, with D hard to call. The CDR3 is 13 amino acids. With 5 bases removed from V and 3 bases from J, the gap between germline ends came to 8 bases. CDR1 is SGHTA, CDR2 FQGNSA, per germline.

This clone was seen a handful of times. The rearrangement uses TRBV9 and TRBJ2-2, with 9 bases matching TRBD1. The germline gives CDR1 SGDLS, CDR2 YYNGEE. The length of the CDR3 is 14 residues. V was pared by 2 bases and J by 6 bases, with 2 bases of the junction left unmatched. The CDR3, as DNA: TGTGCCAGCAGCGTTCACAGGGGGCCCGGGGAGCTGTTTTTT. Protein product: CASSVHRGPGELFF.

The chain employs TRBV7-3 and TRBJ1-6; D perhaps matches TRBD1 (6 bases). Between the trimmed V and J ends, which lost 1 base and 7 bases, there was a span of 11 bases. The CDR3 covers 15 residues. Germline CDR1 and CDR2: SGHTA and FQGTGA. The CDR3 region has the DNA TGTGCCAGCAGCTTAATGGGGGCGCAGAATTCACCCCTCCACTTT. It translates to CASSLMGAQNSPLHF.